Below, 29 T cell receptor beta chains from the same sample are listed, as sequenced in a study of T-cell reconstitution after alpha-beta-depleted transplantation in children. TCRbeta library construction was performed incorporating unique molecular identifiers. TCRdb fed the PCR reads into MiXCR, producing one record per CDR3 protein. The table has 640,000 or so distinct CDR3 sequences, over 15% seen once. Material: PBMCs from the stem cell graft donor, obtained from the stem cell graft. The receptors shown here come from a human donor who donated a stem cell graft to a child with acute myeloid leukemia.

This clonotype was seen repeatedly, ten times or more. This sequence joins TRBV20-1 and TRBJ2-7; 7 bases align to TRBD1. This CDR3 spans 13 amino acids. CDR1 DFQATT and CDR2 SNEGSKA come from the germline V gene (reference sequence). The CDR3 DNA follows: TGCGCCTGGGCAGCTACAGGGGACGACGAGCAGTACGTC. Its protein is CAWAATGDDEQYV.

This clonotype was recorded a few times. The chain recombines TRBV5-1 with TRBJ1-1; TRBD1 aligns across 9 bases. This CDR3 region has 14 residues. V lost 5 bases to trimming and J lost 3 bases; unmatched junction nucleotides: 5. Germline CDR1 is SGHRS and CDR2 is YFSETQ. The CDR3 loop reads CASSRDREDTEAFF. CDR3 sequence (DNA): TGCGCCAGCAGTCGGGACAGGGAGGACACTGAAGCTTTCTTT.

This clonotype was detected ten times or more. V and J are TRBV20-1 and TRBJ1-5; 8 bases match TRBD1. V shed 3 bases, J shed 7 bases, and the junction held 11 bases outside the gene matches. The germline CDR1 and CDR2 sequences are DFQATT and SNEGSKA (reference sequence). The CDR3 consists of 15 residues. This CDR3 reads CSASRPTGVQQPQHF. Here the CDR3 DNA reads TGCAGTGCTAGTCGGCCGACAGGGGTACAGCAGCCCCAGCATTTT.

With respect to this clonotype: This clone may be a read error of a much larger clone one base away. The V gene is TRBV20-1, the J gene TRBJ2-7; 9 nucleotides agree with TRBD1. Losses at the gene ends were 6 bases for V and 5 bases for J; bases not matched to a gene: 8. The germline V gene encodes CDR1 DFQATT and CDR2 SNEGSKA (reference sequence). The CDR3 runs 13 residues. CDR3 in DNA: TGCAGTGCCTGGGACAGGGAGAGGAACGAGCAGTACTTC. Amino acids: CSAWDRERNEQYF.

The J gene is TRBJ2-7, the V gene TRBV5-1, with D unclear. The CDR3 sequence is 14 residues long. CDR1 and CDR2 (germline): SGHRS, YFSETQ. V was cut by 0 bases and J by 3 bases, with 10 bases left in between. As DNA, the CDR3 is TGCGCCAGCAGCTTGGCACAGACTGACTACGAGCAGTACTTC. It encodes CASSLAQTDYEQYF.

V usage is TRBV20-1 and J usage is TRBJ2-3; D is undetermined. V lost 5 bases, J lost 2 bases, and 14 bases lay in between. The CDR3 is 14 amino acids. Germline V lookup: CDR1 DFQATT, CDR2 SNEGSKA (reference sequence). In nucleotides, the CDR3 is TGCAGTGCTTCCCCCTTAGTTCCCACAGATACGCAGTATTTT. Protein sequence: CSASPLVPTDTQYF.

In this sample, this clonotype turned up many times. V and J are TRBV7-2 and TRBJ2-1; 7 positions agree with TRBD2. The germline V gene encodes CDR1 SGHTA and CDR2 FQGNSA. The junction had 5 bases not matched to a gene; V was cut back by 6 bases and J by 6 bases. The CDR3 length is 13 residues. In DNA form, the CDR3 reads TGTGCCAGCAGAAAAGCGGGGATCAATGAGCAGTTCTTC. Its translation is CASRKAGINEQFF.

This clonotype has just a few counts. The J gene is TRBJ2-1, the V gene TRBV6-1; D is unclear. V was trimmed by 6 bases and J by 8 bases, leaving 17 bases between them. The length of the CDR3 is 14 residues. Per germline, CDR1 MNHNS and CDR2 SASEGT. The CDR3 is CASSHGRFGDEQFF. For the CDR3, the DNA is TGTGCCAGCAGCCACGGACGGTTTGGTGATGAGCAGTTCTTC.

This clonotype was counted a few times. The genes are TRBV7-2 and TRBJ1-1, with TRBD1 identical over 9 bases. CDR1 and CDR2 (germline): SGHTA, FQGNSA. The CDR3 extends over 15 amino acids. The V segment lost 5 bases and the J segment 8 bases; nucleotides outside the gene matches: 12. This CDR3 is CASSVPTGTGREAFF. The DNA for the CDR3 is TGTGCCAGCAGCGTTCCCACCGGGACAGGGAGAGAAGCTTTCTTT.

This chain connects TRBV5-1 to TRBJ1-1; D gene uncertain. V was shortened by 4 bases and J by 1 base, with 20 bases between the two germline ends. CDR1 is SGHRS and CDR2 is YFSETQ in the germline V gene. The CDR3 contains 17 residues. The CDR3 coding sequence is TGCGCCAGCAGCGACGGAAGGTGGATTTCATCGAACACTGAAGCTTTCTTT. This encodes CASSDGRWISSNTEAFF.

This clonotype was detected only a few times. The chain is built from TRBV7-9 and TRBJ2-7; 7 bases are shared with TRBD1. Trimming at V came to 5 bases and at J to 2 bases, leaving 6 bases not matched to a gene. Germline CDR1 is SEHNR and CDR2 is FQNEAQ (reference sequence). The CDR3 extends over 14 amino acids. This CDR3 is CASSPRDSAYEQYF. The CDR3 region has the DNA TGTGCCAGCAGCCCTCGGGACAGTGCCTACGAGCAGTACTTC.

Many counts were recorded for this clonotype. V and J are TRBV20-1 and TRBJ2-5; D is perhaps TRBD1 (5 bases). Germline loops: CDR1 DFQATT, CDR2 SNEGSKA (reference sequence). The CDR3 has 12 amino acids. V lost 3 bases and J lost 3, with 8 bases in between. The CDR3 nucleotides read TGCAGTGCTAGGACGGACAAAGAGACCCAGTACTTC. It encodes CSARTDKETQYF.

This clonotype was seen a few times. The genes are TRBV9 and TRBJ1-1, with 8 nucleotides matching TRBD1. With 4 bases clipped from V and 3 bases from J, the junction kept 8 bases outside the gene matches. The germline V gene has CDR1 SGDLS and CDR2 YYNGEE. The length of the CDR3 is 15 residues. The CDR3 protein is CASSPSQGAHTEAFF. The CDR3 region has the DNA TGTGCCAGCAGCCCTTCCCAGGGGGCCCACACTGAAGCTTTCTTT. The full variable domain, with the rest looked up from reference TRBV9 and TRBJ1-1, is DSGVTQTPKHLITATGQRVTLRCSPRSGDLSVYWYQQSLDQGLQFLIQYYNGEERAKGNILERFSAQQFPDLHSELNLSSLELGDSALYFCASSPSQGAHTEAFFGQGTRLTVV.

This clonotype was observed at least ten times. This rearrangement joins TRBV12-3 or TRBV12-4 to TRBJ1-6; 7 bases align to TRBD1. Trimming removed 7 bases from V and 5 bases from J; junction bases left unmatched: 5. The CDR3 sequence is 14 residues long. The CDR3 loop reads CASIGTVHNSPLHF. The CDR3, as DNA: TGTGCCAGCATCGGGACAGTTCATAATTCACCCCTCCACTTT.

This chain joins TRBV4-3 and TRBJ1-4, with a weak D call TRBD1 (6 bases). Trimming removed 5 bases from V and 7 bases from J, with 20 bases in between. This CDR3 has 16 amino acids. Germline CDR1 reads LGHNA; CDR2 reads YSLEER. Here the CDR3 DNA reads TGCGCCAGCAGCTACCGGAACAAGGGGGGAGGTGAAAAACTGTTTTTT. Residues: CASSYRNKGGGEKLFF.

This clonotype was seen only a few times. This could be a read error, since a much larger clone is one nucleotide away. CDR3 bases: TGTGCCAGCAGTTATCCGGGGGATACGCAGTATTTT. The encoded protein is CASSYPGDTQYF. V gene TRBV27 combines with J gene TRBJ2-3; D possibly corresponds to TRBD2 (5 bases). From germline, CDR1 is MNHEY and CDR2 SMNVEV (reference sequence). V was pared by 4 bases and J by 6 bases, with 8 bases between. The CDR3 has 12 amino acids.

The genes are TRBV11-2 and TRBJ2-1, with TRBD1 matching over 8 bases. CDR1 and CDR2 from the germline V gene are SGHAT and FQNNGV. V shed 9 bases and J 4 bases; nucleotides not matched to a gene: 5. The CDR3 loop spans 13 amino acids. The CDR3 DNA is TGTGCCAGGGACAGGGCTTGGTACAATGAGCAGTTCTTC. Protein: CARDRAWYNEQFF.

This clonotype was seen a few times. The CDR3 nucleotides are TGCAGTGCTGCTAAGGGGGGTAACAATCAGCCCCAGCATTTT. It translates to CSAAKGGNNQPQHF. The chain has TRBV20-1 and TRBJ1-5; tentative D call: TRBD1 (6 bases). The germline V gene encodes CDR1 DFQATT and CDR2 SNEGSKA (reference sequence). The CDR3 is made up of 14 amino acids. The V end lost 5 bases, the J end lost 3 bases, and 14 bases lay between the germline ends.

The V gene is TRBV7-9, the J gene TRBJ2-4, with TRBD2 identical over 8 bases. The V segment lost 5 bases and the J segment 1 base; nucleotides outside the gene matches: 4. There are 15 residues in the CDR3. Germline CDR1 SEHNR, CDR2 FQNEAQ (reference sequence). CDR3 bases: TGTGCCAGCAGCCCGGGAGGGGTTGCCAAAAACATTCAGTACTTC. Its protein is CASSPGGVAKNIQYF.

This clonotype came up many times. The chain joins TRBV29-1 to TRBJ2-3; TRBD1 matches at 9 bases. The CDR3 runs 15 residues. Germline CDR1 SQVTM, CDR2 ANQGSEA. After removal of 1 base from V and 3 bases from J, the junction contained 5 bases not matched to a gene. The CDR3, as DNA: TGCAGCGTTGAAGGGGGACAGGGTCGAACAGATACGCAGTATTTT. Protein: CSVEGGQGRTDTQYF.

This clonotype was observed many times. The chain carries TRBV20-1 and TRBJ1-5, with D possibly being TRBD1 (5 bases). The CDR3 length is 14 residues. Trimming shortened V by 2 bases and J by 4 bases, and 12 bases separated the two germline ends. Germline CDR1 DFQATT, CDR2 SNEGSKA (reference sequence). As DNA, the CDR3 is TGCAGTGCTAGACAGGGTTGGCTAAATCAGCCCCAGCATTTT. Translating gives CSARQGWLNQPQHF.

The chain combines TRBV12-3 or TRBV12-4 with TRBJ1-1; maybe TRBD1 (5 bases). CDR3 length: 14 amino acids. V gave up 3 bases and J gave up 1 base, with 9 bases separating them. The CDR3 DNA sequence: TGTGCCAGCAGTTTCTGGGGGACGAACACTGAAGCTTTCTTT. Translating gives CASSFWGTNTEAFF.

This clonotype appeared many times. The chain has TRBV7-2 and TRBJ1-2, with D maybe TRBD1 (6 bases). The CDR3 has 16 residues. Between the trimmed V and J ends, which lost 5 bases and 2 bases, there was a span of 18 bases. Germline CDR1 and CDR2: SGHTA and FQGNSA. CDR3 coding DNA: TGTGCCAGCAGCCTGACCGGTGTAGGGGGGAACTATGGCTACACCTTC. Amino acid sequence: CASSLTGVGGNYGYTF.

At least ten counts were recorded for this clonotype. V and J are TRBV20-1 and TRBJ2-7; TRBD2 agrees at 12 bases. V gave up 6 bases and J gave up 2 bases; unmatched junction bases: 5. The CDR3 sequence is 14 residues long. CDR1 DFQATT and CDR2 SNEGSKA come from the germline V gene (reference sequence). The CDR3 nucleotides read TGCAGTGCCATAGGACTAGCGGGGACCTACGAGCAGTACTTC. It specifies CSAIGLAGTYEQYF.

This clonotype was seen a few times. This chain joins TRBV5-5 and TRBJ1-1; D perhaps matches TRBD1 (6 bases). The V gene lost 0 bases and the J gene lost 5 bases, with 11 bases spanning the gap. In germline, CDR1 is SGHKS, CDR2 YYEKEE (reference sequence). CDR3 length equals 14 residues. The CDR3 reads CASSLGTGKTEAFF. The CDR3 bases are TGTGCCAGCAGCTTGGGTACAGGGAAAACTGAAGCTTTCTTT.

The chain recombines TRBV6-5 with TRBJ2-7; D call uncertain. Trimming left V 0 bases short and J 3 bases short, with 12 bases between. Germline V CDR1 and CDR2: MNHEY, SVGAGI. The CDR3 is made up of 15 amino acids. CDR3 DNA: TGTGCCAGCAGTTACTCTACCGGAAGGGACTACGAGCAGTACGTC. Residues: CASSYSTGRDYEQYV.

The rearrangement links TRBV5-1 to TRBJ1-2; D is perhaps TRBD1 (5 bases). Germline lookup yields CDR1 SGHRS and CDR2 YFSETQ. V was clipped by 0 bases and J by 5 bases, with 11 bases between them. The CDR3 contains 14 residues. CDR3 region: CASSLEAGLYGYTF. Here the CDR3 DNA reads TGCGCCAGCAGCTTGGAGGCAGGGCTATATGGCTACACCTTC. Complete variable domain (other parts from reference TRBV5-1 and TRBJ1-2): KAGVTQTPRYLIKTRGQQVTLSCSPISGHRSVSWYQQTPGQGLQFLFEYFSETQRNKGNFPGRFSGRQFSNSRSEMNVSTLELGDSALYLCASSLEAGLYGYTFGSGTRLTVV.

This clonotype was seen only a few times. DNA of the CDR3: TGTGCCAGCAGTCCTCAGACCGGGACAGGGGCCTACGAGCAGTACTTC. Encoded protein: CASSPQTGTGAYEQYF. The chain has TRBV11-3 and TRBJ2-7; 10 bases align to TRBD1. The germline gives CDR1 SGHNT, CDR2 YENEEA. CDR3 length equals 16 residues. V lost 6 bases, J lost 2 bases, and 10 bases stayed unmatched.

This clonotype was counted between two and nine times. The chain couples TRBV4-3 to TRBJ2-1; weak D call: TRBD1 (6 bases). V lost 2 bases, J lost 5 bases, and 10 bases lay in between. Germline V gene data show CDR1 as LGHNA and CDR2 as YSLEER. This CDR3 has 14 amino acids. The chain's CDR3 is CASSQTTGHNEQFF. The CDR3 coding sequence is TGCGCCAGCAGCCAAACCACAGGGCACAATGAGCAGTTCTTC.